These 24 T cell receptor beta chains were sequenced from one sample in a study of T cells in Graves' hyperthyroidism and ophthalmopathy. RNA transcripts gave rise to amplified TCR beta CDR3 regions. TCR CDR3 regions were first amplified by RT-PCR with HTBI primers. Each CDR3 protein is one row after TCRdb ran MiXCR on the multiplex PCR reads. The sample records hundreds of thousands of distinct CDR3 sequences, 30% to 40% being singletons. The sample was blood. These receptors all stem from a woman in her thirties or forties with Graves' hyperthyroidism.

This clonotype was observed many times. The chain recombines TRBV29-1 with TRBJ1-2; D gene ambiguous. This CDR3 spans 11 amino acids. Per the germline V gene, CDR1 is SQVTM and CDR2 is ANQGSEA. Trimming left V 7 bases short and J 2 bases short, with 8 bases between. CDR3 residues: CSDTENYGYTF. The CDR3 nucleotides read TGCAGCGATACAGAAAACTATGGCTACACCTTC.

In its sample, this clonotype was seen a few times. V gene TRBV6-1 combines with J gene TRBJ2-2; 8 bases match TRBD1. Germline V gene lookup returns CDR1 MNHNS and CDR2 SASEGT. The V gene end was trimmed by 6 bases and the J gene end by 7 bases; junction bases not matched to a gene: 7. The CDR3 extends over 14 amino acids. DNA of the CDR3: TGTGCCAGCAGGACGACAGGGGCGGTCGGGGAGCTGTTTTTT. Translated: CASRTTGAVGELFF.

The chain uses TRBV2 and TRBJ2-7; D assignment may be TRBD1 or TRBD2 (5 bases each). Germline V lookup: CDR1 SNHLY, CDR2 FYNNEI. The CDR3 extends over 14 amino acids. Trimming cost V 1 base and J 5 bases, with 12 bases left between them. CDR3 loop: CASSEGGRTHEQYF. Written as DNA, the CDR3 is TGTGCCAGCAGTGAAGGGGGACGGACCCACGAGCAGTACTTC.

Many counts were recorded for this clonotype. The rearrangement uses TRBV10-3 and TRBJ2-7; TRBD2 might be the D (5 bases). Trimming removed 8 bases from V and 3 bases from J, with 8 bases in between. Germline loops: CDR1 ENHRY, CDR2 SYGVKD. The CDR3 length is 11 residues. The CDR3 loop is CAILAGYEQYF. The CDR3 coding sequence is TGTGCCATCCTGGCGGGCTACGAGCAGTACTTC.

The V call is TRBV7-2, the J call TRBJ2-7, with D unresolved. CDR1 is SGHTA and CDR2 is FQGNSA in the germline V gene. Trimming stripped 11 bases from V and 3 bases from J, with 20 bases between. The CDR3 contains 14 residues. CDR3 region: CAWSVWRRRYEQYF. In DNA, the CDR3 is TGTGCCTGGAGCGTATGGCGAAGACGCTACGAGCAGTACTTC.

CDR3 nucleotide sequence: TGTGCCAGCAGCGTCGGCGGGGGGGGCCAAGAGACCCAGTACTTC. This translates into CASSVGGGGQETQYF. V gene TRBV9 combines with J gene TRBJ2-5, with TRBD2 matching 9 bases. CDR1 SGDLS and CDR2 YYNGEE come from the germline V gene. V dropped 2 bases and J dropped 1; count of bases not matched to a gene: 3. The CDR3 loop spans 15 amino acids.

This clonotype was seen repeatedly, ten times or more. The chain employs TRBV6-5 and TRBJ1-2; D unclear. CDR1 is MNHEY, CDR2 SVGAGI, per germline. V lost 7 bases and J lost 2, with 14 bases in between. The CDR3 spans 14 residues. The CDR3 DNA reads TGTGCCAGCATATCCGCGACACTCAACTATGGCTACACCTTC. As protein: CASISATLNYGYTF.

The J gene is TRBJ2-5, the V gene TRBV29-1; a weak D match, TRBD1 (6 bases). The germline CDR1 and CDR2 sequences are SQVTM and ANQGSEA. V lost 6 bases, J lost 2 bases, and 13 bases lay in between. The CDR3 loop spans 13 amino acids. CDR3 region: CSVGPGHQETQYF. CDR3 nucleotide sequence: TGCAGCGTCGGACCGGGACATCAAGAGACCCAGTACTTC.

This clonotype has a handful of counts. This CDR3 reads CASRIGTSGRQETQYF. In DNA form, the CDR3 reads TGTGCCAGCAGAATAGGGACTAGCGGGAGGCAAGAGACCCAGTACTTC. This chain links TRBV12-3 or TRBV12-4 with TRBJ2-5; TRBD2 aligns across 15 bases. The CDR3 sequence is 16 residues long. V shed 6 bases, J shed 2 bases, and the junction held 4 bases outside the gene matches.

Here the CDR3 DNA reads TGTGCCAGCAGCTCAGGGCCCGCACACAATGAGCAGTTCTTC. Amino acid sequence: CASSSGPAHNEQFF. V usage is TRBV7-9 and J usage is TRBJ2-5; tentatively, D is TRBD1 (5 bases). The J call could be wrong; TRBJ2-1 is a better fit for the DNA end. The length of the CDR3 is 14 residues. The germline CDR1 and CDR2 sequences are SEHNR and FQNEAQ (reference sequence).

At least ten counts were recorded for this clonotype. The chain combines TRBV7-2 with TRBJ1-4; 11 bases are shared with TRBD1. Germline V CDR1 and CDR2: SGHTA, FQGNSA. V was pared by 6 bases and J by 8 bases, with 5 bases of the junction left unmatched. The CDR3 is 14 residues long. In nucleotides, the CDR3 is TGTGCCAGCAGGCCCGGGACAGGGGGGGAAAAACTGTTTTTT. Residues: CASRPGTGGEKLFF.

This clonotype was counted at least ten times. J is TRBJ1-1 and V is TRBV14; the match to TRBD1 covers 8 bases. J gave up 3 bases and V 3 bases, and 12 bases lay outside the gene matches. CDR1 and CDR2 from the germline V gene are SGHDN and FVKESK. The CDR3 is made up of 17 amino acids. The CDR3 bases are TGTGCCAGCAGCCACTGGCAGGGGGCGATTACGGACACTGAAGCTTTCTTT. Translated, it gives CASSHWQGAITDTEAFF.

This clonotype was seen many times. The chain uses TRBV19 and TRBJ1-5; tentative D call: TRBD1 (6 bases). CDR1 is LNHDA and CDR2 is SQIVND in the germline V gene (reference sequence). The CDR3 runs 15 residues. V gave up 5 bases and J gave up 4 bases, with 15 bases separating them. CDR3 bases: TGTGCCAGTAGTGGTGCCAGGGGAATAAATCAGCCCCAGCATTTT. It yields the protein CASSGARGINQPQHF. Combining the CDR3 with reference TRBV19 and TRBJ1-5 gives the whole variable domain DGGITQSPKYLFRKEGQNVTLSCEQNLNHDAMYWYRQDPGQGLRLIYYSQIVNDFQKGDIAEGYSVSREKKESFPLTVTSAQKNPTAFYLCASSGARGINQPQHFGDGTRLSIL.

This clonotype was recorded a few times. As DNA, the CDR3 is TGCGCCAGCAGCCAAGGAGGGGTTAACTATGGCTACACCTTC. Its translation is CASSQGGVNYGYTF. The genes are TRBV4-1 and TRBJ1-2, with D possibly being TRBD1 (5 bases). CDR1 is MGHRA and CDR2 is YSYEKL in the germline V gene. Trimming shortened V by 1 base and J by 1 base, and 7 bases separated the two germline ends. The CDR3 is 14 amino acids.

The sample holds many counts of this clonotype. The chain links TRBV2 to TRBJ1-1; TRBD1 is a possible D gene (5 bases). Trimming took 8 bases from V and 2 from J, leaving 12 bases between them. The germline V gene has CDR1 SNHLY and CDR2 FYNNEI. CDR3 size: 13 residues. CDR3 loop: CASPGRTNTEAFF. The CDR3 nucleotides are TGTGCCAGCCCGGGACGGACAAACACTGAAGCTTTCTTT.

This clonotype appeared many times. The chain's CDR3 is CASSRGFRTNEKLFF. CDR3 in DNA: TGTGCCAGTAGCAGGGGGTTTAGGACTAATGAAAAACTGTTTTTT. V is TRBV19 and J is TRBJ1-4; 7 nucleotides match TRBD1. The CDR3 loop spans 15 amino acids. V trimming: 6 bases; J trimming: 2 bases; junction bases outside the gene matches: 6. In germline, CDR1 is LNHDA, CDR2 SQIVND (reference sequence).

This clonotype was counted a single time. This rearrangement joins TRBV15 to TRBJ2-5; maybe TRBD1 (5 bases). V lost 1 base and J 0 bases, leaving 12 bases between the germline ends. Germline assignment: CDR1 LNHNV and CDR2 YYDKDF (reference sequence). The CDR3 loop spans 16 amino acids. CDR3 protein: CATSRGQTAYQETQYF. Written as DNA, the CDR3 is TGTGCCACCAGCAGAGGCCAGACAGCGTACCAAGAGACCCAGTACTTC.

The chain employs TRBV7-2 and TRBJ2-7, with D uncertain. Germline loops: CDR1 SGHTA, CDR2 FQGNSA. The CDR3 loop spans 12 amino acids. Trimming took off 8 bases at V and 9 bases at J, with 17 bases between the two ends. The CDR3 spells CASSLEGWRQYF. The CDR3 region has the DNA TGTGCCAGCTCCCTGGAAGGGTGGAGGCAGTACTTC.

Ten or more counts support this clonotype. V and J are TRBV10-3 and TRBJ2-7; TRBD1 matches at 7 bases. CDR3 length: 17 amino acids. Germline V gives CDR1 ENHRY, CDR2 SYGVKD. The V gene end was trimmed by 3 bases and the J gene end by 4 bases; junction bases not matched to a gene: 15. The DNA of the CDR3 is TGTGCCATCAGTGACTATAAGACAGGGTCGGAACTTTACGAGCAGTACTTC. Its translation: CAISDYKTGSELYEQYF.

A word on this clonotype: The junction departs from the called germline gene at one end, perhaps through a read error. The chain is built from TRBV7-9 and TRBJ2-2; 10 nucleotides agree with TRBD1. This CDR3 has 10 residues. Germline values: CDR1 SEHNR, CDR2 FQNEAQ (reference sequence). The DNA for the CDR3 is TGTGCCAGCAGCTCCGGGACAGGGGTTTTT. Amino acid sequence: CASSSGTGVF.

V is TRBV29-1 and J is TRBJ1-2; D remains ambiguous. Trimming cost V 3 bases and J 3 bases, with 14 bases left between them. CDR1 SQVTM and CDR2 ANQGSEA come from the germline V gene. The CDR3 is made up of 14 amino acids. CDR3 region: CSVDGPGSYYGYTF. The CDR3 region has the DNA TGCAGCGTTGACGGCCCGGGCTCTTACTATGGCTACACCTTC.

The rearrangement links TRBV5-1 to TRBJ1-6, with unresolved D. This CDR3 is built from 17 residues. V shed 5 bases and J shed 7 bases, with 22 bases lying between them. Germline values: CDR1 SGHRS, CDR2 YFSETQ. The CDR3 loop is CASSPAQTERLNSPLHF. CDR3 bases: TGCGCCAGCAGTCCAGCCCAAACTGAGCGACTAAATTCACCCCTCCACTTT.

This clonotype was detected ten times or more. The chain is built from TRBV15 and TRBJ1-5; the D is unclear. Trimming removed 1 base from V and 5 bases from J, with 3 bases in between. The CDR3 is 12 residues long. CDR1 is LNHNV, CDR2 YYDKDF, per germline (reference sequence). The CDR3 spells CATSRADQPQHF. The CDR3 bases are TGTGCCACCAGCAGAGCCGATCAGCCCCAGCATTTT.

This clonotype was counted between two and nine times. The gene calls are TRBV12-3 or TRBV12-4 and TRBJ1-3, with no clear D. The V and J ends lost 3 bases and 0 bases respectively, with 6 bases between them. The CDR3 runs 14 residues. The CDR3 protein is CASSFVASGNTIYF. CDR3 nucleotides: TGTGCCAGCAGTTTTGTTGCCTCTGGAAACACCATATATTTT.